The sequence of this T cell receptor beta chain was determined in a study of T-cell reconstitution after alpha-beta-depleted transplantation in children. The TCRbeta library incorporated unique molecular identifiers. TCRdb ran MiXCR on the PCR reads and lists one entry per CDR3 protein. The data hold fewer than 250,000 distinct CDR3 sequences, with approximately 15% observed a single time. V dropped 0 bases and J dropped 6 bases, with 11 bases sitting between them. Germline V CDR1 and CDR2: ENHRY, SYGVKD. The CDR3 sequence is 14 residues long. The sequencing here drew on PBMCs, mostly from graft donor cells, taken 360 days after TCRalphabeta/CD19-depleted stem cell transplant. The chain combines TRBV10-3 with TRBJ2-5, with D tentatively TRBD1 (6 bases). This TCR was recovered from a male patient aged 2 to 9 who had a stem cell transplant for acute lymphoblastic leukemia, so the T cells may come from the graft donor. The CDR3 spells CAISESYREQTQYF. CDR3 DNA: TGTGCCATCAGTGAGTCATACAGGGAACAGACCCAGTACTTC.